Detailed here is one T cell receptor beta chain. Its antigen is currently unknown. Unmatched junction bases numbered 11, after V lost 6 bases and J lost 4 bases. This CDR3 spans 15 amino acids. Germline V gene lookup returns CDR1 SGDLS and CDR2 YYNGEE. Profiled with immunoSEQ multiplex PCR; TCRdb holds only in-frame clones, not every one. In the table there are 2 million to 3 million clones, approximately 94% of which are singletons. The sample comes from a study of shared clonotypes between healthy human individuals. The study enrolled healthy HIV-negative adults without recent acute infections or vaccinations as donors. Study conclusions and caveats: Large sequencing depth failed to make sorted-subset sequencing complete, rarefaction showed.

Sequenced: naive CD4+ T cells from PBMCs. The subset here: CD45RA+ positively selected. J is TRBJ2-3 and V is TRBV9; 7 positions agree with TRBD2. The TCR was taken from a man between 18 and 35 years old in good health. Some clones in this sample may be carry-over from other donors' samples. In nucleotides, the CDR3 is TGTGCCAGCAACCCAAGCGGGAATGATGCAGATACGCAGTATTTT. Translation: CASNPSGNDADTQYF.